Below are 31 T cell receptor beta chains sequenced from a single sample in a study of human T cells and chemical hapten exposure. Time point in this sample: patch test 3, about 24 weeks after DPC sensitization. The treatment was: therapeutic diphenylcyclopropenone sensitization with weekly scalp DPC. One entry per CDR3 protein results from TCRdb running MiXCR on the RACE reads. Of about 82,000 distinct CDR3 sequences listed, approximately 12% are singletons. The sample consisted of whole blood, taken in connection with sensitization to the hapten diphenylcyclopropenone (DPC). The receptors were sampled from a woman aged 45 to 65 with alopecia areata. Some clones in this sample may be carry-over from other donors' samples.

This clonotype was observed at least ten times. V gene TRBV11-1 combines with J gene TRBJ2-1; weak D call: TRBD2 (5 bases). The V gene lost 7 bases and the J gene lost 9 bases, with 16 bases spanning the gap. The CDR3 loop spans 13 amino acids. Per germline, CDR1 SGHAT and CDR2 FQDESV (reference sequence). This CDR3 is CASTNPSRGEQFF. CDR3 DNA sequence: TGTGCCAGCACCAACCCCTCTCGGGGTGAGCAGTTCTTC.

Details on this clonotype: A read error may explain this, as a much larger clone is one base away. The genes are TRBV11-2 and TRBJ2-7, with D possibly TRBD1 on 6 matching bases. V shed 0 bases and J shed 4 bases, with 13 bases lying between them. Germline V lookup: CDR1 SGHAT, CDR2 FQNNGV. This CDR3 contains 15 residues. In DNA, the CDR3 is TGTGCCAGCAGCTTAGAAGGGGGATGGATTTACGAGCAGTACTTC. Amino acids: CASSLEGGWIYEQYF.

This clonotype has at least ten counts. The J gene is TRBJ2-4, the V gene TRBV30; TRBD1 is a possible D gene (6 bases). Trimming stripped 0 bases from V and 3 bases from J, with 6 bases between. Germline assignment: CDR1 GTSNPN and CDR2 SVGIG (reference sequence). The length of the CDR3 is 13 residues. The CDR3 DNA reads TGTGCCTGGAGTGTACAGGGCAAAAACATTCAGTACTTC. It specifies CAWSVQGKNIQYF.

Of note for this clonotype: A junction boundary mismatches the germline segment, possibly from a read error. This chain connects TRBV18 to TRBJ1-1, with D uncertain. The CDR3 loop spans 11 amino acids. Looked up from germline, CDR1 is KGHSH and CDR2 is LQKENI. The CDR3 sequence is CASSPIIEPHF. CDR3 nucleotide sequence: TGTGCCAGCTCACCAATAATTGAGCCGCACTTT.

The chain links TRBV12-3 or TRBV12-4 to TRBJ2-7; 11 bases match TRBD2. CDR3 size: 15 residues. Trimming at V came to 5 bases and at J to 0 bases, leaving 3 bases not matched to a gene. CDR3 sequence reads: CASSPGTSGSYEQYF. CDR3 bases: TGTGCCAGCAGTCCCGGGACTAGCGGCTCCTACGAGCAGTACTTC.

The chain joins TRBV20-1 to TRBJ2-7, with D uncertain. CDR1 and CDR2 (germline): DFQATT, SNEGSKA (reference sequence). There are 15 residues in the CDR3. Trimming took off 0 bases at V and 1 base at J, with 13 bases between the two ends. The CDR3 DNA reads TGCAGTGCTAGAGATTTTATATCCCCTTCCTACGAGCAGTACTTC. The encoded protein is CSARDFISPSYEQYF.

This clonotype was observed many times. This chain connects TRBV7-3 to TRBJ1-6; perhaps TRBD1 as D (5 bases). V was cut by 1 base and J by 6 bases, with 10 bases left in between. CDR1 SGHTA and CDR2 FQGTGA come from the germline V gene. This CDR3 spans 15 amino acids. CDR3 in DNA: TGTGCCAGCAGCTTAAAAGGGGCGCGTAATTCACCCCTCCACTTT. Translated, it gives CASSLKGARNSPLHF. Variable domain in full (rest from reference TRBV7-3 and TRBJ1-6): GAGVSQTPSNKVTEKGKYVELRCDPISGHTALYWYRQSLGQGPEFLIYFQGTGAADDSGLPNDRFFAVRPEGSVSTLKIQRTERGDSAVYLCASSLKGARNSPLHFGNGTRLTVT.

This clonotype has just a few counts. This chain connects TRBV3-1 to TRBJ1-1; the match to TRBD1 covers 9 bases. V shed 4 bases and J 5 bases; nucleotides not matched to a gene: 11. The CDR3 has 16 amino acids. The V gene's germline CDR1 is LGHDT and CDR2 YNNKEL (reference sequence). The CDR3 spells CASSPGTGRERTEAFF. The CDR3 bases are TGTGCCAGCAGCCCCGGGACAGGGAGAGAACGGACTGAAGCTTTCTTT.

This clonotype turned up a few times. This chain uses TRBV20-1 with TRBJ1-5; D remains ambiguous. The CDR3 is made up of 12 amino acids. Trimming shortened V by 3 bases and J by 9 bases, and 12 bases separated the two germline ends. Germline V CDR1 and CDR2: DFQATT, SNEGSKA (reference sequence). CDR3 in DNA: TGCAGTGCTAGTGTCAGCGACCGGCCCCAGCATTTT. Protein: CSASVSDRPQHF.

The sample holds a few counts of this clonotype. The V gene is TRBV28, the J gene TRBJ1-1; D gene unclear. The germline CDR1 and CDR2 sequences are MDHEN and SYDVKM. There are 14 residues in the CDR3. V was clipped by 8 bases and J by 1 base, with 14 bases between them. The CDR3 reads CASGGGPSNTEAFF. The CDR3 DNA follows: TGTGCCAGCGGTGGAGGGCCCTCGAACACTGAAGCTTTCTTT.

This clonotype was counted ten times or more. This chain links TRBV7-9 with TRBJ1-2; D remains ambiguous. This CDR3 has 15 amino acids. V was pared by 1 base and J by 1 base, with 10 bases between. The V gene's germline CDR1 is SEHNR and CDR2 FQNEAQ (reference sequence). DNA for the CDR3: TGTGCCAGCAGCTTAGGTGACACACGTAACTATGGCTACACCTTC. It is translated as CASSLGDTRNYGYTF.

This clonotype was seen a handful of times. This chain connects TRBV2 to TRBJ2-3, with D perhaps given as TRBD1 or TRBD2 (5 bases each). V lost 7 bases, J lost 7 bases, and 21 bases lay in between. The CDR3 is 15 amino acids. Per the germline V gene, CDR1 is SNHLY and CDR2 is FYNNEI. The CDR3 nucleotides read TGTGCCAGCAATGTTCGGGGCCAGGGCACCCATACGCAGTATTTT. Protein sequence: CASNVRGQGTHTQYF.

This chain links TRBV28 with TRBJ2-1; D not resolved. The germline V and J ends were trimmed by 8 bases and 12 bases, with 17 bases remaining between them. The CDR3 contains 12 residues. Germline CDR1 is MDHEN and CDR2 is SYDVKM. The CDR3 DNA is TGTGCCAGCGGGGTAGCAGCGCTGGGGCAGTTCTTC. Amino acids: CASGVAALGQFF.

This clonotype was detected ten times or more. This chain links TRBV20-1 with TRBJ2-7; 7 positions match TRBD1. The germline V gene encodes CDR1 DFQATT and CDR2 SNEGSKA (reference sequence). Trimming took 6 bases from V and 3 from J; bases not matched to a gene: 11. This CDR3 has 14 amino acids. CDR3 in DNA: TGCAGTGCCAGACCCGACAGGGTTCGCTACGAGCAGTACTTC. It is translated as CSARPDRVRYEQYF.

This clonotype has at least ten counts. The genes are TRBV6-1 and TRBJ1-6, with D possibly matching TRBD1 (6 bases). V was shortened by 8 bases and J by 5 bases, with 16 bases between the two germline ends. This CDR3 spans 15 amino acids. Germline-derived CDR1 and CDR2 are MNHNS and SASEGT. The CDR3 sequence: CASARGGLNNSPLHF. CDR3 nucleotide sequence: TGTGCCAGCGCCAGAGGGGGATTAAATAATTCACCCCTCCACTTT.

This clonotype was picked up many times. V gene TRBV3-1 combines with J gene TRBJ2-7; 11 bases fit TRBD1. The V segment lost 0 bases and the J segment 6 bases; nucleotides outside the gene matches: 4. The CDR3 is made up of 15 amino acids. In germline, CDR1 is LGHDT, CDR2 YNNKEL (reference sequence). Here the CDR3 DNA reads TGTGCCAGCAGCCAAGACTTGGACAGGGGGCGCGAGCAGTACTTC. Translated: CASSQDLDRGREQYF.

This clonotype is categorized as large (0.1 to 1%). The chain couples TRBV7-9 to TRBJ2-1, with 10 bases lining up with TRBD2. CDR1 and CDR2 from the germline V gene are SEHNR and FQNEAQ (reference sequence). This CDR3 is built from 21 residues. V gave up 4 bases and J gave up 0 bases; unmatched junction bases: 18. The DNA of the CDR3 is TGTGCCAGCAGCTCACTCGGGACTAGCGAGTTGGGTCAGAGCTCCTACAATGAGCAGTTCTTC. Encoded protein: CASSSLGTSELGQSSYNEQFF. The full variable domain, completed using reference TRBV7-9 and TRBJ2-1, is DTGVSQNPRHKITKRGQNVTFRCDPISEHNRLYWYRQTLGQGPEFLTYFQNEAQLEKSRLLSDRFSAERPKGSFSTLEIQRTEQGDSAMYLCASSSLGTSELGQSSYNEQFFGPGTRLTVL.

This clonotype was picked up a small number of times. This rearrangement joins TRBV19 to TRBJ2-7; D unclear. Between the trimmed V and J ends, which lost 8 bases and 3 bases, there was a span of 8 bases. The CDR3 is 11 residues long. Germline CDR1 is LNHDA and CDR2 is SQIVND (reference sequence). The chain's CDR3 is CASGRLYEQYF. CDR3 bases: TGTGCCAGTGGCAGGCTCTACGAGCAGTACTTC.

This chain joins TRBV6-5 and TRBJ1-3, with D maybe TRBD1 (5 bases). V was shortened by 2 bases and J by 4 bases, with 12 bases between the two germline ends. CDR1 and CDR2 from the germline V gene are MNHEY and SVGAGI. The CDR3 is made up of 15 amino acids. In DNA, the CDR3 is TGTGCCAGCAGTTACGGGGTGGGGCAAGGAAACACCATATATTTT. This translates into CASSYGVGQGNTIYF.

V is TRBV20-1 and J is TRBJ2-4; 7 nucleotides line up with TRBD1. V lost 2 bases to trimming and J lost 15 bases; unmatched junction nucleotides: 7. This CDR3 contains 11 residues. Germline-derived CDR1 and CDR2 are DFQATT and SNEGSKA (reference sequence). This CDR3 reads CSARSTGRAYF. The CDR3 coding sequence is TGCAGTGCTAGATCGACAGGGCGGGCGTACTTC.

This clonotype was seen a few times. The chain links TRBV25-1 to TRBJ2-1; 8 bases fit TRBD2. The germline gives CDR1 MGHDK, CDR2 SYGVNS. The CDR3 totals 14 residues. The trim removed 3 bases at V and 9 bases at J, leaving 7 bases unmatched. The CDR3 here is CASSDLGTRVEQFF. The CDR3 DNA reads TGTGCCAGCAGTGACTTGGGGACTAGAGTTGAGCAGTTCTTC.

This clonotype has a count of ten or more. The chain recombines TRBV14 with TRBJ2-1; D is ambiguous. This CDR3 has 13 amino acids. CDR1 and CDR2 (germline): SGHDN, FVKESK. The V end lost 0 bases, the J end lost 6 bases, and 6 bases lay between the germline ends. CDR3 region: CASSQEVSNEQFF. As DNA, the CDR3 is TGTGCCAGCAGCCAAGAGGTGAGCAATGAGCAGTTCTTC.

The chain links TRBV3-1 to TRBJ2-3; TRBD2 aligns across 11 bases. CDR3 length equals 14 residues. CDR1 and CDR2 (germline): LGHDT, YNNKEL (reference sequence). With 2 bases clipped from V and 5 bases from J, the junction kept 0 bases outside the gene matches. The CDR3 nucleotides read TGTGCCAGCAGCCAACTAGCGGGAGGAGATACGCAGTATTTT. Amino acid sequence: CASSQLAGGDTQYF.

This chain joins TRBV7-2 and TRBJ2-1; 13 bases are shared with TRBD2. The CDR3 length is 15 residues. J gave up 9 bases and V 1 base, and 3 bases lay outside the gene matches. CDR1 is SGHTA and CDR2 is FQGNSA in the germline V gene. The CDR3 nucleotides read TGTGCCAGCAGCTTAGGACTAGCGGGAGGTATTGAGCAGTTCTTC. As protein: CASSLGLAGGIEQFF.

In this sample, this clonotype turned up many times. This chain uses TRBV21-1 with TRBJ2-3; the DNA was not compared with TRBD2, the D call given in the table. TRBV21-1 is classified as a pseudogene. The CDR3 spans 17 residues. The chain's CDR3 is CASSKGICGEDTDTQYF. The CDR3 bases are TGTGCCAGCAGCAAAGGAATTTGCGGGGAAGACACAGATACGCAGTATTTT.

This clonotype was counted between two and nine times. V is TRBV7-3 and J is TRBJ2-7; TRBD2 matches at 15 bases. The CDR3 runs 16 residues. J lost 5 bases, V lost 0 bases, and 2 bases had no gene match. Germline lookup yields CDR1 SGHTA and CDR2 FQGTGA. The chain's CDR3 is CASSLTRTSGRDEQYF. The DNA of the CDR3 is TGTGCCAGCAGCTTAACCAGGACTAGCGGGAGGGACGAGCAGTACTTC.

This rearrangement joins TRBV11-3 to TRBJ1-1; D call uncertain. CDR1 is SGHNT, CDR2 YENEEA, per germline. V lost 4 bases to trimming and J lost 4 bases, with 10 bases between them. The CDR3 is made up of 13 amino acids. The CDR3 bases are TGTGCCAGCAGCTCCACAAGGGCCACTGAAGCTTTCTTT. It specifies CASSSTRATEAFF.

V usage is TRBV12-2 and J usage is TRBJ1-5; the table's D call, TRBD1, has no DNA check behind it. TRBV12-2 is labeled a pseudogene. This CDR3 has 16 amino acids. The CDR3, as DNA: TGTGCAAGTCGCTTTCGACAGTCGGGGAGCAATCAGCCCCAGCATTTT. It codes for CASRFRQSGSNQPQHF.

This clonotype was seen ten or more times. The chain couples TRBV11-1 to TRBJ2-3, with D tentatively TRBD2 (5 bases). From germline, CDR1 is SGHAT and CDR2 FQDESV (reference sequence). V was trimmed by 1 base and J by 6 bases, leaving 14 bases between them. The CDR3 extends over 15 amino acids. CDR3 in amino acids: CASSLVPAWRDTQYF. Here the CDR3 DNA reads TGTGCCAGCAGCTTAGTTCCGGCCTGGAGGGATACGCAGTATTTT.

This clonotype was counted many times. V is TRBV6-1 and J is TRBJ2-3, with D hard to call. The germline V gene has CDR1 MNHNS and CDR2 SASEGT. This CDR3 contains 13 residues. V lost 2 bases, J lost 1 base, and 4 bases lay in between. The CDR3 region has the DNA TGTGCCAGCAGTGAATACCGCACAGATACGCAGTATTTT. Translation: CASSEYRTDTQYF.

This clonotype was seen many times. The V gene is TRBV29-1, the J gene TRBJ2-1; D possibly matches TRBD1 or TRBD2 (5 bases each). Trimming took off 2 bases at V and 0 bases at J, with 11 bases between the two ends. Germline CDR1 SQVTM, CDR2 ANQGSEA. The CDR3 has 15 residues. CDR3 amino acids: CSVERSGSSYNEQFF. The CDR3 coding sequence is TGCAGCGTTGAAAGGTCAGGGAGCTCCTACAATGAGCAGTTCTTC.